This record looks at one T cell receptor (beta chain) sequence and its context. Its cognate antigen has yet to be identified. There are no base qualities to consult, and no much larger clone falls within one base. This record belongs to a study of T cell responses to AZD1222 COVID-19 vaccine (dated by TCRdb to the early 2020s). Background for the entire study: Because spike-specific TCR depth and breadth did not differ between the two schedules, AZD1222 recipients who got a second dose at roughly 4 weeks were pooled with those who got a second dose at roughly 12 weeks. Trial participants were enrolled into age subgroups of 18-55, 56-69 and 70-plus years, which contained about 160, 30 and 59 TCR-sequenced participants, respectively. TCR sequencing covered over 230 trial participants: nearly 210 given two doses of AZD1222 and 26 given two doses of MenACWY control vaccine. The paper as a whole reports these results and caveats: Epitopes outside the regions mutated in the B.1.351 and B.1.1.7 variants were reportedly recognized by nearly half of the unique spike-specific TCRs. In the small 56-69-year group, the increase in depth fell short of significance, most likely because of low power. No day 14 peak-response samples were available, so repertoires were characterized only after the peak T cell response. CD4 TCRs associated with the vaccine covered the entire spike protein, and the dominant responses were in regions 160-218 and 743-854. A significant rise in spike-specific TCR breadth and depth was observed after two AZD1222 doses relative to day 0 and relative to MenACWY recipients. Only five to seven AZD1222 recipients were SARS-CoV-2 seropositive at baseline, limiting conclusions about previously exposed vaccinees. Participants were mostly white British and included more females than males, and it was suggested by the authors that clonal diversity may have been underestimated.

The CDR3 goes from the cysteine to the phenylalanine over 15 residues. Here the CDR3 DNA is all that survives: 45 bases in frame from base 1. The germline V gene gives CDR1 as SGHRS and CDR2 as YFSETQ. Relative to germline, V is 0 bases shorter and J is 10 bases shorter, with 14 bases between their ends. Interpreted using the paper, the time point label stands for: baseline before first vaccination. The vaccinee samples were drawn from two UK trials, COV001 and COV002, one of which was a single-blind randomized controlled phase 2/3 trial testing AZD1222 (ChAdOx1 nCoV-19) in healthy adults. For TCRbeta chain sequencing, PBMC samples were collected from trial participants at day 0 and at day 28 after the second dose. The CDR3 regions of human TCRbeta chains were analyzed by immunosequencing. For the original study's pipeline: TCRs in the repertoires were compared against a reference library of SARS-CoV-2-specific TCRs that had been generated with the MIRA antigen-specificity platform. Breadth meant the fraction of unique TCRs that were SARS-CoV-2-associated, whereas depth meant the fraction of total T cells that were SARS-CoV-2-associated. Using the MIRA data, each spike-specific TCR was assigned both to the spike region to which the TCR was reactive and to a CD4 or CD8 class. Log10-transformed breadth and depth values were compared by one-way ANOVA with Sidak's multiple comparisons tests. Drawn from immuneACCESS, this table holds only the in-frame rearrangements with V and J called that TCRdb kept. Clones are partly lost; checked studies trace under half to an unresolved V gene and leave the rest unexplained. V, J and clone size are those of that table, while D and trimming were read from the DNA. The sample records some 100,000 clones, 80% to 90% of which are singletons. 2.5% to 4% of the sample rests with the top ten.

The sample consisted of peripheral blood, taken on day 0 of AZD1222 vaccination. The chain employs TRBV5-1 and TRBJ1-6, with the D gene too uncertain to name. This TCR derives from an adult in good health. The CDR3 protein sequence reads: CASSLASGLGSPLHF. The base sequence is TGCGCCAGCAGCTTGGCTTCGGGTTTAGGATCACCCCTCCACTTT.